These 9 T cell receptor beta chains originate from one sample sequenced in a study of cytomegalovirus exposure and HLA in healthy donors. The PCR ran on 60 Vbeta and 13 Jbeta primers. Profiled with immunoSEQ multiplex PCR; TCRdb holds only in-frame clones, not every one. Among more than 100,000 clones listed, approximately 15% were seen once. The sample consisted of PBMCs. The receptors shown here come from a woman younger than 35 in good health and CMV-seronegative.

This clone showed up just once. The V call is TRBV28, the J call TRBJ2-7; 9 bases are a match to TRBD1. Per germline, CDR1 MDHEN and CDR2 SYDVKM. This CDR3 has 16 residues. V lost 5 bases and J lost 0; bases outside the gene matches: 8. This CDR3 is CASSAGQGPPSYEQYF. The CDR3 DNA reads as TGTGCCAGCAGTGCTGGACAGGGGCCCCCCTCCTACGAGCAGTACTTC.

On this clone itself: The sample has other DNA sequences that encode this CDR3 too. The gene calls are TRBV6-1 and TRBJ1-1; D gene ambiguous. The CDR3 is 13 amino acids. The V gene's germline CDR1 is MNHNS and CDR2 SASEGT. The V end was cut by 7 bases, the J end by 0 bases, with 9 bases between. Written as DNA, the CDR3 is TGTGCCAGCATGCGGGCCCTGAACACTGAAGCTTTCTTT. This sequence encodes CASMRALNTEAFF.

This clone was seen only a few times. The chain couples TRBV6-1 to TRBJ2-7, with TRBD2 matching 7 bases. The CDR3 is made up of 11 amino acids. Germline V gene data show CDR1 as MNHNS and CDR2 as SASEGT. J was trimmed by 7 bases and V by 10 bases; bases with no gene match: 7. For the CDR3, the DNA is TGTGCCACCTCCGGGGGAGGGGAGCAGTACTTC. It encodes CATSGGGEQYF.

This chain links TRBV29-1 with TRBJ1-1; D is undetermined. The CDR3 consists of 12 residues. The germline V and J ends were trimmed by 5 bases and 11 bases, with 18 bases remaining between them. The germline V gene has CDR1 SQVTM and CDR2 ANQGSEA. CDR3: CSVLPYGSGAFF. DNA of the CDR3: TGCAGCGTTCTCCCCTACGGGAGTGGGGCTTTCTTT.

The rearrangement uses TRBV2 and TRBJ2-1; D possibly corresponds to TRBD2 (8 bases). V was trimmed by 5 bases and J by 9 bases, leaving 23 bases between them. The CDR3 spans 16 residues. CDR1 and CDR2 from the germline V gene are SNHLY and FYNNEI. Here the CDR3 DNA reads TGTGCCAGCAGTAAGAATCCCCCGGGAGGGGGCGGTGAGCAGTTCTTC. Its translation is CASSKNPPGGGGEQFF. The complete variable domain, with remaining parts taken from reference TRBV2 and TRBJ2-1, reads EPEVTQTPSHQVTQMGQEVILRCVPISNHLYFYWYRQILGQKVEFLVSFYNNEISEKSEIFDDQFSVERPDGSNFTLKIRSTKLEDSAMYFCASSKNPPGGGGEQFFGPGTRLTVL.

V gene TRBV7-9 combines with J gene TRBJ1-1; 10 nucleotides line up with TRBD1. The CDR3 is 16 residues long. The V segment lost 5 bases and the J segment 3 bases; nucleotides outside the gene matches: 9. CDR1 and CDR2 (germline): SEHNR, FQNEAQ (reference sequence). The CDR3 sequence is CASSPPDRGRDTEAFF. In DNA, the CDR3 is TGTGCCAGCAGCCCCCCCGACAGGGGGCGGGACACTGAAGCTTTCTTT.

The J gene is TRBJ2-1, the V gene TRBV9, with TRBD2 as a possible D gene (6 bases). The germline CDR1 and CDR2 sequences are SGDLS and YYNGEE. V was cut by 3 bases and J by 5 bases, with 15 bases left in between. This CDR3 spans 15 amino acids. In nucleotides, the CDR3 is TGTGCCAGCAGCGAGAGGGCGGACTATAACAATGAGCAGTTCTTC. Translated: CASSERADYNNEQFF.

Only a few counts were recorded for this clone. V usage is TRBV6-6 and J usage is TRBJ2-5, with 10 bases lining up with TRBD2. After removal of 2 bases from V and 2 bases from J, the junction contained 2 bases not matched to a gene. Germline CDR1 and CDR2: MNHNY and SVGAGI (reference sequence). The CDR3 extends over 15 amino acids. The CDR3 bases are TGTGCCAGCAGTTACCAGCGGGGGGGGCAAGAGACCCAGTACTTC. Its protein product is CASSYQRGGQETQYF.

As regards this clone: The sample holds other DNA sequences that translate to the same CDR3. CDR3 in amino acids: CASSYSRERELFF. The CDR3 DNA is TGTGCCAGCAGTTACTCGCGGGAAAGGGAACTGTTTTTT. The V and J genes are TRBV6-5 and TRBJ1-4; D is unresolved. The CDR3 extends over 13 amino acids. From germline, CDR1 is MNHEY and CDR2 SVGAGI. V shed 0 bases and J shed 12 bases, with 11 bases lying between them.